The following is a T cell receptor beta chain sequence with its context. Its cognate antigen is unknown. This sample is drawn from a study of a mutant IDH1 vaccine in newly diagnosed glioma. Study details: Sex among treated patients split about 60% male, around 40% female; mean age was about 43 years. Patients arrived already treated with radiotherapy, temozolomide, or both, most having had both.

Germline-derived CDR1 and CDR2 are LNHNV and YYDKDF (reference sequence). V shed 0 bases, J shed 3 bases, and the junction held 2 bases outside the gene matches. This CDR3 comprises 14 residues. Time point here: baseline, week 1 (first vaccination visit). Treatment described: pre-vaccination baseline after standard-of-care therapy. Broader study findings: Vaccine-induced immune responses occurred in over 80% of patients.

Generated by immunoSEQ multiplex PCR, the TCRdb table keeps only in-frame clones and is missing some. Among approximately 52,000 clones listed, roughly 80% were seen once. The source is a woman aged 35 to 49 with glioma. Sequenced material: PBMCs, taken from a glioma patient treated with radiotherapy, temozolomide or both. The chain links TRBV15 to TRBJ2-7; 7 bases are shared with TRBD1. In DNA, the CDR3 is TGTGCCACCAGCAGAGAAGGGGGCAGCTACGAGCAGTACTTC. This codes for CATSREGGSYEQYF.